This T cell receptor (beta chain) was captured by sequencing in a study of CD8 T cells in ankylosing spondylitis. General study points: Matched ankylosing spondylitis synovial fluid reportedly contained a significantly enriched population of disease-linked clones. In the blood and synovial fluid of reactive arthritis, some motif variants had been previously reported. Disease-linked clones were CD8+ and relatively rare in peripheral blood. It appeared that ankylosing spondylitis blood was characterized by a TCR beta motif of fewer than ten highly homologous variants.

Concerning this clonotype itself: Its cognate antigen is unknown. A much larger clone differs by one base, so this may be a read error.

Trimming removed 6 bases from V and 9 bases from J, with 18 bases in between. Germline values: CDR1 MGHDK, CDR2 SYGVNS. The CDR3 has 14 residues. The TCR beta libraries were generated through quantitative 5'-RACE incorporating molecular barcodes. TCRdb called the 5' RACE reads again in MiXCR, with one record for every CDR3 protein. The data hold 100,000 or so distinct CDR3 sequences, with approximately 8.9% observed a single time. This chain links TRBV25-1 with TRBJ2-1, with D perhaps matching TRBD1 (6 bases). This sequence originates from a male donor with ankylosing spondylitis. Material: blood, either unsorted or a sorted T cell fraction (not recorded which). CDR3 DNA sequence: TGTGCCAGCAGACTGGGACATTCCGCTGGTGAGCAGTTCTTC. The encoded protein is CASRLGHSAGEQFF.